Given below is one T cell receptor (beta chain) in context. The antigen remains unidentified. These data come from a study of PD-1 blockade in classical Hodgkin lymphoma. Study results and caveats: CD4+ TCR diversity, unlike CD8+, climbed significantly by C4D1. Complete responders matched newly diagnosed patients in baseline diversity. Healthy donors were reported to have higher baseline TCR diversity than newly diagnosed patients.

Method: immunoSEQ multiplex PCR; TCRdb's copy keeps in-frame clones and lacks some. The repertoire includes tens of thousands of clones, 80% to 90% of them detected once, and about 15% sits in the top ten. No patient escaped relapse after autologous stem cell transplantation, and brentuximab vedotin exposure varied. This sequence was found in a human donor with classical Hodgkin lymphoma. Material: peripheral blood mononuclear cells (PBMCs), obtained at baseline.

This CDR3 is CAIKKEGVGPYNEQFF. For the CDR3, the DNA is TGTGCCATCAAAAAGGAGGGAGTGGGGCCATACAATGAGCAGTTCTTC. The chain employs TRBV10-3 and TRBJ2-1, with D possibly TRBD2 on 6 matching bases. Per the germline V gene, CDR1 is ENHRY and CDR2 is SYGVKD. This CDR3 spans 16 amino acids. The germline V and J ends were trimmed by 7 bases and 4 bases, with 20 bases remaining between them.